This TCR beta chain was identified in a study of PD-L1 blockade in urothelial cancer. The CDR3 runs 14 residues. Per the germline V gene, CDR1 is SGHAT and CDR2 is FQNNGV. The germline V and J ends were trimmed by 2 bases and 2 bases, with 9 bases remaining between them. Data came from immunoSEQ multiplex PCR; TCRdb stores just in-frame clones and leaves some out. This sample has around 19,000 clones, with 88% found just once. The V and J genes are TRBV11-2 and TRBJ2-5, with D possibly being TRBD2 (6 bases). This TCR was sampled from a man aged 50 to 60 with urothelial cancer. Sequenced here: PBMCs, sampled around atezolizumab (anti-PD-L1) treatment. The CDR3 region is CASSLNAGQETQYF. CDR3 in DNA: TGTGCCAGCAGCTTAAACGCGGGGCAAGAGACCCAGTACTTC.